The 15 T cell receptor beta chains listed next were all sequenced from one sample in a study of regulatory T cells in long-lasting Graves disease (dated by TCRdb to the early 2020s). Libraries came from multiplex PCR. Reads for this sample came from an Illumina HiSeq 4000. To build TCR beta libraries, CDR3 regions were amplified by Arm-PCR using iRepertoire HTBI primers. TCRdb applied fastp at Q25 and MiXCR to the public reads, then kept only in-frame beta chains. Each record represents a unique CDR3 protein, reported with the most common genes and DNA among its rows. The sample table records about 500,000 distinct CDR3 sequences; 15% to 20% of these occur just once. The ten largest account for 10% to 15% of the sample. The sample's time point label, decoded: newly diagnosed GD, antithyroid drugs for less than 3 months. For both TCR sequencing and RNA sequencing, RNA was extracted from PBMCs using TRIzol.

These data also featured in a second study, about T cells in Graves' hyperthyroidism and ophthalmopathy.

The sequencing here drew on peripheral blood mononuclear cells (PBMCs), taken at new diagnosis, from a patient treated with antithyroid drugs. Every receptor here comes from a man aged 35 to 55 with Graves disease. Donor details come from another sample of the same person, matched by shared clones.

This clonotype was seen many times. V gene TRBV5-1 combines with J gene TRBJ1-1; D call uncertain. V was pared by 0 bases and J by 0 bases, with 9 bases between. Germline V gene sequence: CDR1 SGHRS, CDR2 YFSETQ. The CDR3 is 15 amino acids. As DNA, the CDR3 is TGCGCCAGCAGCTTGGCTCCAGGAATGAACACTGAAGCTTTCTTT. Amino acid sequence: CASSLAPGMNTEAFF.

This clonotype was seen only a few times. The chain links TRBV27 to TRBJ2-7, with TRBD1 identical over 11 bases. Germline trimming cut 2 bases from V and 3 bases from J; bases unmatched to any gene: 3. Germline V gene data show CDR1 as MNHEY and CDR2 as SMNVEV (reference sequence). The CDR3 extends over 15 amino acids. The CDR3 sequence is CASSLIGTGGYEQYF. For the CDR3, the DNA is TGTGCCAGCAGTTTAATCGGGACAGGGGGCTACGAGCAGTACTTC.

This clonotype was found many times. The CDR3 nucleotides read TGTGCCAGCAGTTTAGGGACAGCTAATAATCAGCCCCAGCATTTT. Protein: CASSLGTANNQPQHF. This chain joins TRBV12-3 or TRBV12-4 and TRBJ1-5, with a possible D match to TRBD1 (6 bases). The CDR3 totals 15 residues. V gave up 1 base and J gave up 4 bases, with 11 bases separating them.

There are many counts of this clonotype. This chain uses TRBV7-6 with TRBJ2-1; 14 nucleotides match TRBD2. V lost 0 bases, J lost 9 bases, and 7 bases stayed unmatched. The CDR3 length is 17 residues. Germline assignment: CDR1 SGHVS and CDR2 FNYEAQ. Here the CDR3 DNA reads TGTGCCAGCAGCTTAGCGCGGGGACTAGCGGGAGTGGGTGAGCAGTTCTTC. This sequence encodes CASSLARGLAGVGEQFF.

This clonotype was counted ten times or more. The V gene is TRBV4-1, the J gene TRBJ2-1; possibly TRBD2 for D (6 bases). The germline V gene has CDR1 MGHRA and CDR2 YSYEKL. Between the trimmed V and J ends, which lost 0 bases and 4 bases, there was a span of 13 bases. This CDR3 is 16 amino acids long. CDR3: CASSQDLASEYNEQFF. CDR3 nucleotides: TGCGCCAGCAGCCAAGACCTGGCTAGCGAGTACAATGAGCAGTTCTTC.

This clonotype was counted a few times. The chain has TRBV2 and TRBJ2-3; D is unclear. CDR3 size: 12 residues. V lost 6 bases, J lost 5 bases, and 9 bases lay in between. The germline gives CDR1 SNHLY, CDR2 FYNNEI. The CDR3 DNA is TGTGCCAGCAGAGGGATGTTAGATACGCAGTATTTT. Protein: CASRGMLDTQYF.

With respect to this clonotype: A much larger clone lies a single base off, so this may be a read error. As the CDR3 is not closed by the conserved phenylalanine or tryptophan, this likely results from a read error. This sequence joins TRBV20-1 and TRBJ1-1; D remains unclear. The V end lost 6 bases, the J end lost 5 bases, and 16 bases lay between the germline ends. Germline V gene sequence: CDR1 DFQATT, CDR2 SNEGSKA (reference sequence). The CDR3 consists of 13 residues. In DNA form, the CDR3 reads TGCAGTGCCCCAAGGACTGGGGAGACTGAAGCTTTCTAT. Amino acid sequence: CSAPRTGETEAFY.

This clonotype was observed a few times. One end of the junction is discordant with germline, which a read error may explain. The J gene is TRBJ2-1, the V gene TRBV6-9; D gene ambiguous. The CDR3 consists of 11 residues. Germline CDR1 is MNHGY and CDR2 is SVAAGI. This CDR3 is CAGSYYNEQFF. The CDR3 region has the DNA TGTGCCGGCAGTTATTACAATGAGCAGTTCTTC.

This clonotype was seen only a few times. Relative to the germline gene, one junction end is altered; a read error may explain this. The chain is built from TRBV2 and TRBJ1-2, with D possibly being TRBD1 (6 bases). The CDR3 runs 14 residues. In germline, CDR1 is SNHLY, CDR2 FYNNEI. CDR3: CASRDRLKFYGHTF. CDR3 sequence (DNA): TGTGCCAGCAGAGACAGGCTTAAATTCTATGGCCACACCTTC. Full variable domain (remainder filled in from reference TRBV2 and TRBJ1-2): EPEVTQTPSHQVTQMGQEVILRCVPISNHLYFYWYRQILGQKVEFLVSFYNNEISEKSEIFDDQFSVERPDGSNFTLKIRSTKLEDSAMYFCASRDRLKFYGHTFGSGTRLTVV.

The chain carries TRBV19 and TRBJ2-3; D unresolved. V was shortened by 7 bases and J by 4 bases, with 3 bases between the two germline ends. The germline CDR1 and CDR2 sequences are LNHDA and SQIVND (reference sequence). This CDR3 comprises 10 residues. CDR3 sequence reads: CASISDTQYF. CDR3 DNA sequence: TGTGCCAGTATTTCAGATACGCAGTATTTT.

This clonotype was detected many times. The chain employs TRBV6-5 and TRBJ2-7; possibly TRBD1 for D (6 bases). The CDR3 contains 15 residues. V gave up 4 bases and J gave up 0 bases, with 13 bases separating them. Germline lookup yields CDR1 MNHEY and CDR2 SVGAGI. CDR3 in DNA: TGTGCCAGCAGTTTCTCGACAGGACCCTCCTACGAGCAGTACTTC. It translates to CASSFSTGPSYEQYF.

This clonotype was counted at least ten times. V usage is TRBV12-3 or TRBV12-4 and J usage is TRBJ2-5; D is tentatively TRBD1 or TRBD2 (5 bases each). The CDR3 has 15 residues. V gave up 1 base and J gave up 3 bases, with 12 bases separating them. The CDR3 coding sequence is TGTGCCAGCAGTTTAGGGGACCGACTGAAAGAGACCCAGTACTTC. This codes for CASSLGDRLKETQYF.

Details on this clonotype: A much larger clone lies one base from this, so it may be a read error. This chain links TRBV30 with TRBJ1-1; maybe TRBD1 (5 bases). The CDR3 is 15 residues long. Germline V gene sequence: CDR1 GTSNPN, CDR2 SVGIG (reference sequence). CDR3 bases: TGTGTCGGGAAACCAAAGAAGGGGTCGAACACTGAAGCTTTCTTT. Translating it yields CVGKPKKGSNTEAFF.

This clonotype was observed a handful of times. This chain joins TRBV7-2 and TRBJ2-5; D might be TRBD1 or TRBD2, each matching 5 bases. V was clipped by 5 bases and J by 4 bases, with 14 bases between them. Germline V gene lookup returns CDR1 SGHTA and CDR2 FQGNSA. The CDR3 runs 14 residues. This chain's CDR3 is CASSEPWGPETQYF. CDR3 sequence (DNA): TGTGCCAGCAGCGAGCCCTGGGGACCAGAGACCCAGTACTTC.

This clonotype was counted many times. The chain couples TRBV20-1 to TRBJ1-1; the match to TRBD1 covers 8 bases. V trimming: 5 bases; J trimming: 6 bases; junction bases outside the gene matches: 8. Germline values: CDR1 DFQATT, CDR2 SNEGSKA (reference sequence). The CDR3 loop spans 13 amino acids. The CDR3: CSAPRTGQPEAFF. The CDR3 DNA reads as TGCAGTGCTCCGAGGACAGGGCAGCCTGAAGCTTTCTTT.